This T cell receptor (beta chain) was sequenced during a study of neurological immune-mediated disorders. Study outcomes and limitations: It was HTLV-1-associated myelopathy that showed the most TCR clonal expansion, while multiple sclerosis showed the least, falling below healthy controls. Among expanded clones, no CDR3 amino acid sequences were shared across subjects, a pattern suggesting private repertoires in all groups.

The unsorted libraries were prepared from 2 million PBMCs (stored at -80 C). This clonotype was counted at least ten times. Its antigen is as yet unknown. Synthesis of cDNA was carried out by template-switch 5'RACE. The reaction used 10-nucleotide random UMIs. TCRdb reprocessed the 5' RACE reads via MiXCR and lists one record per CDR3 protein. The sample has 60,000 or so distinct CDR3 sequences; under 3.5% are singletons. Sequenced input: PBMCs. This TCR was sampled from a woman aged 60-75 years with multiple sclerosis.

The CDR3 region has the DNA TGTGCCAGCAGTGTGGATAGCTTTATTGAGCAGTTCTTC. Translation: CASSVDSFIEQFF. The chain has TRBV2 and TRBJ2-1; D ambiguous. CDR1 is SNHLY, CDR2 FYNNEI, per germline. The ends were cut back, 4 bases at V and 9 bases at J, with 13 bases in the middle. This CDR3 is built from 13 residues.